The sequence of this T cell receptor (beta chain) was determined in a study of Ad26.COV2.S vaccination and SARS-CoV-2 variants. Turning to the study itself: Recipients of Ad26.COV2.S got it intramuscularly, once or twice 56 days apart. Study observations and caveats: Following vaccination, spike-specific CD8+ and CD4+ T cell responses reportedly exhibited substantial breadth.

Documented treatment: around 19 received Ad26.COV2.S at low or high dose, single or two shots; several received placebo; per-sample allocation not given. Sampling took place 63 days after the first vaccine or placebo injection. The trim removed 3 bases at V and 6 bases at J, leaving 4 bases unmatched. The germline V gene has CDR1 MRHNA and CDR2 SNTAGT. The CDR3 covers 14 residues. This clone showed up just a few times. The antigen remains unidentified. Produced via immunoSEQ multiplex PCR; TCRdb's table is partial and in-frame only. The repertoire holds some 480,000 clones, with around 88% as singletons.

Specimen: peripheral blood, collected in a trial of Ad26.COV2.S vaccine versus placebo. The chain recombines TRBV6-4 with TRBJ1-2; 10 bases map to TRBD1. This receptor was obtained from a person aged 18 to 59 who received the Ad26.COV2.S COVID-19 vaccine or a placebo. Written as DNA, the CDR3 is TGTGCCAGCAGTGAAACGACAGGGGGCAATGGCTACACCTTC. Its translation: CASSETTGGNGYTF.